Listed below are T cell receptor beta chains from one sample, sequenced in a study of control samples from healthy donors and cancer patients. Clones were read by immunoSEQ multiplex PCR, and TCRdb kept only the in-frame ones, dropping some. Here the sample spans about 12,000 clones, roughly 95% being singletons. The sequencing sample was made of PBMCs. The receptors shown here come from a man between 65 and 85 years old with head and neck cancer. Each CDR3 is given with its conserved first and last residue. A D gene is named only where the DNA matches it firmly. The size field is filled for only some rows; it gives once, few, many or a size class.

TRBJ2-7,-,TRBV5-4,-,TGTGCCAGCAGCACTGGGACAACCCGCGAGCAGTACTTC,CASSTGTTREQYF
TRBJ1-2,-,TRBV3-1/TRBV3-2,-,TGTGCCAGCAGCCCCCCCGGGACACCAAGCTATGGCTACACCTTC,CASSPPGTPSYGYTF
TRBJ2-7,-,TRBV2,-,TGTGCCAGCAGGACCGATACCTTCACCTACGAGCAGTACTTC,CASRTDTFTYEQYF
TRBJ2-7,-,TRBV5-1,-,TGCGCCAGCGCCCCGGAGGTTTGGGGACACTTC,CASAPEVWGHF
TRBJ2-1,-,TRBV5-1,-,TGCGCCAGCAGGCCGCTGGCGGTGACCTACAATGAGCAGTTCTTC,CASRPLAVTYNEQFF
TRBJ2-4,-,TRBV28,TRBD2,TGTGCCAGCAGTACTCCGGGACTAGCGGGGGTAGCCAAAAACATTCAGTACTTC,CASSTPGLAGVAKNIQYF
TRBJ1-3,-,TRBV25-1,-,TGTGCCAGCAGTGCCGCTGGGGGGGTCAGAGGAAACACCATATATTTT,CASSAAGGVRGNTIYF
TRBJ2-7,few,TRBV9,-,TGTGCCAGCAGCGCCTATACAGGGTCCGAGCAGTACTTC,CASSAYTGSEQYF
TRBJ1-4,-,TRBV6-5,TRBD1,TGTGCCAGCAGTTACTCAGGCGCAGGGGGAGGACTGCTGTTTTTT,CASSYSGAGGGLLFF
TRBJ2-4,-,TRBV6-2/TRBV6-3,-,TGTGCCAGCAGTTACGTGGGGGAATATGGCAAAAACATTCAGTACTTC,CASSYVGEYGKNIQYF
TRBJ2-3,-,TRBV3-1/TRBV3-2,-,TGTGCCAGCAGCCTGACCGGGACCCCATATTCAGATACGCAGTATTTT,CASSLTGTPYSDTQYF
TRBJ2-1,-,TRBV19,TRBD1,TGTGCCAGTAGTCCCAGGACAGGGCGAAATGAGCAGTTCTTC,CASSPRTGRNEQFF
TRBJ1-1,-,TRBV28,-,TGTGCCAGCAGTCCAAGTCCCCTCATGGCCACTGAAGCTTTCTTT,CASSPSPLMATEAFF
TRBJ2-3,-,TRBV24-1,-,TGTGCCACCAGTGATTCACGGGAGAGCACAGATACGCAGTATTTT,CATSDSRESTDTQYF
TRBJ2-1,-,TRBV5-4,-,TGTGCCAGCAGCTTGGGACTAACCCTGAGCTCCTACAATGAGCAGTTCTTC,CASSLGLTLSSYNEQFF
TRBJ1-5,-,TRBV19,-,TGTGCCAGTAGTATAGGGGGTTGGAGCCAGCCCCAGCATTTT,CASSIGGWSQPQHF
TRBJ2-3,once,TRBV2,-,TGTGCCAGCAGTGAGAGATACACAGATACGCAGTATTTT,CASSERYTDTQYF
TRBJ2-1,-,TRBV9,-,TGTGCCAGCAGCGGAGGGGTTCGGAGTCGATACAATGAGCAGTTCTTC,CASSGGVRSRYNEQFF
TRBJ2-1,once,TRBV5-8,-,TGTGCCAGCAGCCTAGGAAGGCTGCCCTCCTACAATGAGCAGTTCTTC,CASSLGRLPSYNEQFF
TRBJ1-4,-,TRBV28,-,TGTGCCAGCAGTCCAGGGGACGGTAATGAAAAACTGTTTTTT,CASSPGDGNEKLFF
TRBJ1-2,-,TRBV5-4,-,TGTGCCAGCAGCTTGGGAACAGGGTATGGCTACACCTTC,CASSLGTGYGYTF
TRBJ1-5,-,TRBV28,-,TGTGCCAGGAGCTTATGGGCGGGTCGGGGTAATCAGCCCCAGCATTTT,CARSLWAGRGNQPQHF
TRBJ2-1,-,TRBV6-5,-,TGTGCCAGCCACAGGGATACTAACAATGAGCAGTTCTTC,CASHRDTNNEQFF
TRBJ1-1,once,TRBV27,TRBD1,TGTGCCAGCCGCAGGGGGGGGATGGCAGGGGGCACTGAAGCTTTCTTT,CASRRGGMAGGTEAFF
TRBJ1-1,-,TRBV28,TRBD1,TGTGCCAGCGGCACCACAGGGGGCTTGGGCACTGAAGCTTTCTTT,CASGTTGGLGTEAFF
TRBJ2-5,-,TRBV5-1,-,TGCGCCAGCAGCCGCGAGGGCAGTCCGCGTGAGACCCAGTACTTC,CASSREGSPRETQYF
TRBJ2-3,-,TRBV9,-,TGTGCCAGCAGCGTAGATGAATACACAGATACGCAGTATTTT,CASSVDEYTDTQYF